A single sample gave rise to the 5 T cell receptor beta chains below, sequenced in a study of control samples from healthy donors and cancer patients. Profiling relied on immunoSEQ multiplex PCR, and the TCRdb table lists in-frame clones only, not all of them. This sample carries about 120,000 clones, 85% to 95% of them seen once, and the ten largest clones take approximately 0.58%. Sample: PBMCs. Every receptor here comes from a man older than 75 with head and neck cancer.

V usage is TRBV5-1 and J usage is TRBJ2-1, with 9 nucleotides matching TRBD2. This CDR3 spans 15 amino acids. In germline, CDR1 is SGHRS, CDR2 YFSETQ. The V gene end was trimmed by 2 bases and the J gene end by 0 bases; junction bases not matched to a gene: 0. CDR3 nucleotides: TGCGCCAGCAGCTTTAGCGGGAGCTCCTACAATGAGCAGTTCTTC. As protein: CASSFSGSSYNEQFF. Supplemented by reference TRBV5-1 and TRBJ2-1, the full variable domain reads KAGVTQTPRYLIKTRGQQVTLSCSPISGHRSVSWYQQTPGQGLQFLFEYFSETQRNKGNFPGRFSGRQFSNSRSEMNVSTLELGDSALYLCASSFSGSSYNEQFFGPGTRLTVL.

The chain carries TRBV7-9 and TRBJ1-1; 7 bases are a match to TRBD1. The junction had 13 bases not matched to a gene; V was cut back by 5 bases and J by 4 bases. CDR1 and CDR2 from the germline V gene are SEHNR and FQNEAQ (reference sequence). CDR3 length: 16 residues. CDR3 sequence: CASSQPTGTGITEAFF. CDR3 bases: TGTGCCAGCAGCCAACCGACAGGGACGGGGATCACTGAAGCTTTCTTT.

The rearrangement joins TRBV15 to TRBJ1-4, with D perhaps TRBD1 (6 bases). Germline V gene lookup returns CDR1 LNHNV and CDR2 YYDKDF (reference sequence). V was shortened by 3 bases and J by 8 bases, with 16 bases between the two germline ends. The CDR3 extends over 15 amino acids. CDR3 in amino acids: CATSRRGGEEEKLFF. Written as DNA, the CDR3 is TGTGCCACCAGCAGGAGGGGGGGCGAAGAAGAAAAACTGTTTTTT.

The chain joins TRBV10-2 to TRBJ2-5, with D possibly matching TRBD2 (5 bases). V lost 9 bases, J lost 2 bases, and 10 bases lay in between. The CDR3 is made up of 12 amino acids. Germline CDR1 reads WSHSY; CDR2 reads SAAADI. This chain's CDR3 is CASATTQETQYF. In DNA, the CDR3 is TGCGCCAGTGCGACTACACAAGAGACCCAGTACTTC.

This clone appeared a single time. The genes are TRBV19 and TRBJ2-5; TRBD1 agrees at 11 bases. The V segment lost 6 bases and the J segment 4 bases; nucleotides outside the gene matches: 4. The CDR3 is 14 residues long. Germline V gives CDR1 LNHDA, CDR2 SQIVND (reference sequence). The CDR3 loop is CASRDRGQGETQYF. The CDR3 coding sequence is TGTGCCAGTAGGGACAGGGGGCAGGGAGAGACCCAGTACTTC.